This is a list of T cell receptor beta chains from one sample in a study of T cells after posttransplantation cyclophosphamide. This table comes from immunoSEQ multiplex PCR, and its TCRdb copy is limited to in-frame clones, with some not included. Sampling found roughly 2,500 clones, none seen once. The sample here was PBMCs, taken 32 days after allogeneic stem cell transplant with posttransplant cyclophosphamide. The receptors come from a female patient in her 50s who received an allogeneic stem cell transplant from a related donor, was CMV-positive, and had no GVHD. Certain T cells may be donor cells from the graft. CDR3s include the opening cysteine and the closing phenylalanine or tryptophan. A D gene is named only where the DNA matches it firmly. Size is omitted from some rows. Given values are once, few, many or a class for expanded clones.

v_call: TRBV27; d_call: -; j_call: TRBJ1-1; clone_size: medium-sized; cdr3_aa: CASSSLSGGNTEAFF; cdr3_nt: TGTGCCAGCAGTTCCCTATCGGGTGGGAACACTGAAGCTTTCTTT
v_call: TRBV30; d_call: TRBD1; j_call: TRBJ2-5; clone_size: -; cdr3_aa: CAWSRRDRVQQETQYF; cdr3_nt: TGTGCCTGGAGCCGACGGGACAGGGTCCAACAAGAGACCCAGTACTTC
v_call: TRBV2; d_call: -; j_call: TRBJ2-2; clone_size: medium-sized; cdr3_aa: CASSVRGQTNTGELFF; cdr3_nt: TGTGCCAGCAGTGTAAGGGGCCAGACGAACACCGGGGAGCTGTTTTTT
v_call: TRBV5-1; d_call: -; j_call: TRBJ2-2; clone_size: many; cdr3_aa: CASSLGGGSTGELFF; cdr3_nt: TGCGCCAGCAGCTTGGGAGGGGGATCCACCGGGGAGCTGTTTTTT
v_call: TRBV19; d_call: TRBD2; j_call: TRBJ2-7; clone_size: many; cdr3_aa: CASSLGTSGSYEQYF; cdr3_nt: TGTGCCAGTAGTCTCGGGACTAGCGGGTCCTACGAGCAGTACTTC
v_call: TRBV12-3/TRBV12-4; d_call: -; j_call: TRBJ1-5; clone_size: many; cdr3_aa: CASSQTGSNQPQHF; cdr3_nt: TGTGCCAGCAGCCAAACAGGGTCCAATCAGCCCCAGCATTTT
v_call: TRBV12-3/TRBV12-4; d_call: -; j_call: TRBJ1-2; clone_size: medium-sized; cdr3_aa: CATQQQGLGYTF; cdr3_nt: TGTGCCACCCAACAACAGGGTTTAGGCTACACCTTC
v_call: TRBV6-6; d_call: -; j_call: TRBJ2-2; clone_size: large; cdr3_aa: CASPPSDTGELFF; cdr3_nt: TGTGCCAGCCCCCCTTCGGACACCGGGGAGCTGTTTTTT
v_call: TRBV29-1; d_call: TRBD1; j_call: TRBJ1-2; clone_size: many; cdr3_aa: CSVGSQGVWGYTF; cdr3_nt: TGCAGCGTTGGTAGCCAGGGGGTGTGGGGCTACACCTTC
v_call: TRBV29-1; d_call: -; j_call: TRBJ2-1; clone_size: many; cdr3_aa: CSGQLSYEQFF; cdr3_nt: TGCAGCGGCCAACTTTCGTATGAGCAGTTCTTC
v_call: TRBV19; d_call: TRBD2; j_call: TRBJ2-1; clone_size: many; cdr3_aa: CASSIGGVAGNNEQFF; cdr3_nt: TGTGCCAGTAGTATAGGGGGAGTAGCGGGCAACAATGAGCAGTTCTTC
v_call: TRBV6-2/TRBV6-3; d_call: TRBD2; j_call: TRBJ2-1; clone_size: medium-sized; cdr3_aa: CASSYNFGLADYNEQFF; cdr3_nt: TGTGCCAGCAGTTACAATTTTGGACTAGCGGACTACAATGAGCAGTTCTTC
v_call: TRBV4-3; d_call: TRBD2; j_call: TRBJ2-3; clone_size: medium-sized; cdr3_aa: CASSQELAGTDTQYF; cdr3_nt: TGCGCCAGCAGCCAAGAGCTAGCGGGGACAGATACGCAGTATTTT
v_call: TRBV7-9; d_call: TRBD1; j_call: TRBJ1-2; clone_size: many; cdr3_aa: CASSLLGTGVGGYTF; cdr3_nt: TGTGCCAGCAGCCTCTTGGGGACAGGGGTAGGCGGCTACACCTTC
v_call: TRBV9; d_call: TRBD1; j_call: TRBJ1-4; clone_size: many; cdr3_aa: CASSRGLNEKLFF; cdr3_nt: TGTGCCAGCAGCAGGGGGCTAAATGAAAAACTGTTTTTT
v_call: TRBV28; d_call: -; j_call: TRBJ2-7; clone_size: many; cdr3_aa: CASNRGWRKREQYF; cdr3_nt: TGTGCCAGCAATCGCGGGTGGCGCAAACGTGAGCAGTACTTC
v_call: TRBV5-1; d_call: -; j_call: TRBJ2-7; clone_size: many; cdr3_aa: CASSLDRTRMDEQYF; cdr3_nt: TGCGCCAGCAGCTTGGACCGGACACGTATGGACGAGCAGTACTTC
v_call: TRBV6-4; d_call: -; j_call: TRBJ2-2; clone_size: many; cdr3_aa: CASSDHEGAGELFF; cdr3_nt: TGTGCCAGCAGTGACCACGAGGGGGCCGGGGAGCTGTTTTTT
v_call: TRBV10-1; d_call: TRBD2; j_call: TRBJ2-2; clone_size: many; cdr3_aa: CASSDAGTSGSTGELFF; cdr3_nt: TGCGCCAGCAGTGACGCGGGGACTAGCGGGAGTACCGGGGAGCTGTTTTTT
v_call: TRBV19; d_call: -; j_call: TRBJ1-1; clone_size: medium-sized; cdr3_aa: CASSIGRRLEAFF; cdr3_nt: TGTGCCAGTAGTATAGGCCGCAGGCTGGAAGCTTTCTTT
v_call: TRBV6-2/TRBV6-3; d_call: -; j_call: TRBJ2-1; clone_size: medium-sized; cdr3_aa: CASSRVSYNEQFF; cdr3_nt: TGTGCCAGCAGTCGGGTCTCCTACAATGAGCAGTTCTTC
v_call: TRBV5-6; d_call: TRBD1; j_call: TRBJ1-5; clone_size: many; cdr3_aa: CASSLGQSYQPQHF; cdr3_nt: TGTGCCAGCAGCCTGGGACAGTCTTATCAGCCCCAGCATTTT
v_call: TRBV19; d_call: -; j_call: TRBJ1-2; clone_size: medium-sized; cdr3_aa: CASSMGADGYTF; cdr3_nt: TGTGCCAGTAGTATGGGGGCTGATGGCTACACCTTC
v_call: TRBV12-3/TRBV12-4; d_call: -; j_call: TRBJ1-2; clone_size: many; cdr3_aa: CASSSFGGYTF; cdr3_nt: TGTGCCAGCAGTTCTTTCGGTGGCTACACCTTC
v_call: TRBV9; d_call: -; j_call: TRBJ1-4; clone_size: many; cdr3_aa: CASSVFSGGDEKLFF; cdr3_nt: TGTGCCAGCAGCGTATTCTCAGGAGGGGATGAAAAACTGTTTTTT
v_call: TRBV27; d_call: TRBD2; j_call: TRBJ2-1; clone_size: medium-sized; cdr3_aa: CASSSWTSGSNEQFF; cdr3_nt: TGTGCCAGCAGTTCTTGGACTAGCGGGAGTAATGAGCAGTTCTTC
v_call: TRBV5-4; d_call: TRBD1; j_call: TRBJ1-3; clone_size: medium-sized; cdr3_aa: CASSLVGGQGTGNTIYF; cdr3_nt: TGTGCCAGCAGCTTGGTGGGGGGACAGGGGACCGGAAACACCATATATTTT
v_call: TRBV4-1; d_call: -; j_call: TRBJ2-1; clone_size: medium-sized; cdr3_aa: CASSRRAPYNEQFF; cdr3_nt: TGCGCCAGCAGCCGCAGGGCCCCCTACAATGAGCAGTTCTTC
v_call: TRBV30; d_call: -; j_call: TRBJ1-1; clone_size: -; cdr3_aa: CAWSVGLEAFF; cdr3_nt: TGTGCCTGGAGTGTGGGGCTTGAAGCTTTCTTT